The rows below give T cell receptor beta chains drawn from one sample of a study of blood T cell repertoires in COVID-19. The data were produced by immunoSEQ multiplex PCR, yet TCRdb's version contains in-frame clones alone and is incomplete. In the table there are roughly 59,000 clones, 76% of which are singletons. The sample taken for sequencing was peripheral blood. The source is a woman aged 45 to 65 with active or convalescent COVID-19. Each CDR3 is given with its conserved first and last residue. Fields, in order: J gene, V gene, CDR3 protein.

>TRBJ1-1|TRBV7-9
CASSTYRGLRTEAFF
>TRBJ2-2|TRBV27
CASREGAANTGELFF
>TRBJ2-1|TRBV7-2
CASSLWTGGPNEQFF
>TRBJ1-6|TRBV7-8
CASSLVGTGPLDSPLHF
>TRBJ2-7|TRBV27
CASRSSSGSGEQYF
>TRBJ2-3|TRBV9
CASSRGGTASRDTQYF
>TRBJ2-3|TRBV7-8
CASSPSLAGPGLTDTQYF
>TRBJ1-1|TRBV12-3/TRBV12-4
CASSGGTSTEAFF
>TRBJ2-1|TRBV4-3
CASSGTSYNEQFF
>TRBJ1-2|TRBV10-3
CAISDIGRDYGYTF
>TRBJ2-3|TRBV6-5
CASREGFSTDTQYF
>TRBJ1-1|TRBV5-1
CASSDRGMNTEAFF
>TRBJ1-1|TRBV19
CASSIRGNTEAFF
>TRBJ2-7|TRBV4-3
CASSQVYQGSYEQYF
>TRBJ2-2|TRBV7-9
CASSLSYNTGELFF
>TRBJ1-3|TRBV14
CASSPGGVSGNTIYF
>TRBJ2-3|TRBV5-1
CASSSYRTGDTDTQYF
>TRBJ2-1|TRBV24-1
CATSRTFNEQFF
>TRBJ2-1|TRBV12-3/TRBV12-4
CASSPSGNEQFF
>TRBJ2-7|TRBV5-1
CASSATTSGSYEQYF
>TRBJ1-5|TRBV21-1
CASGGGNHEPYSNQPQHF
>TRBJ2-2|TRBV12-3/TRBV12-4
CASSSLRTGELFF
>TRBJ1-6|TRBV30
CAWGDRGPLHF
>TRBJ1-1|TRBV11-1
CASSLDTFAEAFF
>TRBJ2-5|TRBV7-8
CASSLSASGSRRGETQYF
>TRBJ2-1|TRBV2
CASPRQLAGYNEQFF
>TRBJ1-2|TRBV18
CASSLGTGPHYGYTF
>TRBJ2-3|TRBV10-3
CAISESTGVDTQYF
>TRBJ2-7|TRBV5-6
CASSPGTSGRAISYEQYF
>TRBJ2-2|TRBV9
CASSSKGTSGPNTGELFF
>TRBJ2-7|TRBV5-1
CASAKTGASYEQYF
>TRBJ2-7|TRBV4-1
CASSPGPAWEQYF
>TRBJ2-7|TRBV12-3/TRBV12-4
CASSTGYEQYF
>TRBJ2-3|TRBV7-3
CASSGTGGLTDTQYF
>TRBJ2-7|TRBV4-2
CASSQDVTGGLREQYF
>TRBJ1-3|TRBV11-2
CASSFPPQYSGNTIYF
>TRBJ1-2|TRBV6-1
CASSEPQGSGGYTF
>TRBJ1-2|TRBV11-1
CASSPRQGLDGYTF
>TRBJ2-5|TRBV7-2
CASATSAKETQYF
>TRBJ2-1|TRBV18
CASSTRSGENYNEQFF
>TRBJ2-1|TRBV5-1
CASSTSGSIGEQFF
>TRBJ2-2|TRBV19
CASSISPNTGELFF
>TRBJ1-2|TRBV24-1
CATSDWRGYTF
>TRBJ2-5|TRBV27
CASSLEQYGTQYF
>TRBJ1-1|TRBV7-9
CASSPGSGADTEAFF
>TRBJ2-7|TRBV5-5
CASSATRDYRTAYF
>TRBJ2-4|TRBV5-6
CASSLFQGAGAKNIQYF
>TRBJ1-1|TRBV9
CASSVYPGGANTEAFF
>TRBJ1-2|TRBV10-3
CAISEGQAYGYTF
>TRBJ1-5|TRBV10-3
CAISLTGANNQPQHF
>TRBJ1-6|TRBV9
CASSFRQRKESPLHF
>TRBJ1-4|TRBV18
CASSPLQGPNEKLFF
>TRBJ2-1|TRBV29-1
CSVEEGTGQPYNEQFF